This passage covers 27 T cell receptor beta chains from one sample sequenced in a study of tumor-infiltrating lymphocytes in primary liver carcinoma (dated by TCRdb to about 2017). Sequencing was carried out with an Illumina HiSeq 2500. Using a constant-region primer and ProtoScript II reverse transcriptase, TCRbeta-specific cDNA was reverse-transcribed from roughly 460 ng total RNA. Three nested multiplex PCR rounds, following a slightly modified ARM-PCR procedure, were used to build the TCRbeta libraries. Each of the first two PCR rounds ran for approximately 10 cycles and used multiplex TRBV1-TRBV30 forward primers together with a Cbeta reverse primer. The raw public data were reprocessed by TCRdb itself: fastp quality trimming at Q25, MiXCR clonotype calling, in-frame beta chains only. Here each entry gathers all rows of one CDR3 protein and keeps the most common genes and DNA. The sample yields 100,000 or so distinct CDR3 sequences; approximately 68% were counted once. Roughly 10% of the sample belongs to the ten largest clones.

Without any cell sorting, total RNA and DNA were co-extracted from approximately 22-30 mg of bulk tissue using the AllPrep DNA/RNA mini kit. Sequencing input: liver tumor tissue from sampling region 5. This specimen's cell subset or site label, interpreted: tumor region T5, tumor centre. These receptors were taken from an older woman with primary liver carcinoma and hepatitis B virus infection.

With regard to this clonotype: One end of the junction varies from germline; a read error may be responsible. CDR3 protein: CVSRLAGRYEQYF. The CDR3 coding sequence is TGTGTCAGCAGACTAGCAGGAAGATACGAGCAGTATTTC. The genes are TRBV6-5 and TRBJ2-7, with TRBD2 matching over 7 bases. The CDR3 contains 13 residues. Germline values: CDR1 MNHEY, CDR2 SVGAGI.

As concerns this clonotype: Its ends do not fully match the called genes, so a read error is possible. This rearrangement joins TRBV11-3 to TRBJ1-1; D unresolved. Germline V gene lookup returns CDR1 SGHNT and CDR2 YENEEA. The CDR3 has 16 amino acids. The CDR3 region has the DNA TGTGCCAGCAGTTTACATCGGGCCGGACCATCGACTGAAGTTTTCTTT. Protein product: CASSLHRAGPSTEVFF.

As for this clonotype: The CDR3 end shows no conserved phenylalanine or tryptophan, and so a read error is likely. The chain links TRBV11-3 to TRBJ2-5; no firm D call. V was clipped by 7 bases and J by 2 bases, with 11 bases between them. Germline CDR1 is SGHNT and CDR2 is YENEEA. The CDR3 totals 13 residues. CDR3 nucleotide sequence: TGTGCCAGCACACTGGGTTCACAAGAGACCCAGTACCTC. As protein: CASTLGSQETQYL.

This clonotype came up many times. This chain links TRBV29-1 with TRBJ2-1, with D perhaps matching TRBD1 (6 bases). This CDR3 spans 14 amino acids. V was shortened by 7 bases and J by 8 bases, with 21 bases between the two germline ends. Germline CDR1 is SQVTM and CDR2 is ANQGSEA. The CDR3 DNA sequence: TGCAGCGCTTCCCGATTACAGGGAAAATATGAGCAGTTCTTC. It specifies CSASRLQGKYEQFF.

In regard to this clonotype: This may come from a read error, since a much larger clone is one base off. The chain has TRBV10-1 and TRBJ2-2; D tentatively reads TRBD1 or TRBD2 (5 bases each). The CDR3 loop spans 14 amino acids. CDR1 and CDR2 from the germline V gene are WNHNN and SYGVQD (reference sequence). The CDR3 here is CASSGRRNTGDLFF. In nucleotides, the CDR3 is TGCGCCAGCAGTGGTCGTCGGAACACCGGGGACCTGTTTTTT.

This clonotype appeared many times. This chain connects TRBV5-1 to TRBJ1-1; the D is unclear. Germline CDR1 and CDR2: SGHRS and YFSETQ. CDR3 length: 15 amino acids. Trimming pared 4 bases from V and 4 bases from J, leaving 17 bases between. CDR3 bases: TGCGCCAGCAGCCCCGGATACACCGATGGCACTGAAGCTTTCTTT. Translating it yields CASSPGYTDGTEAFF.

A remark on this clonotype: At one of its ends the junction is not consistent with the germline gene, which may arise from a read error. The gene calls are TRBV11-2 and TRBJ1-6; D is ambiguous. There are 13 residues in the CDR3. The germline V gene encodes CDR1 SGHAT and CDR2 FQNNGV. Written as DNA, the CDR3 is TGTACCAGCAGCTTTGTAATGAATTCATCCCTCCATTTT. It encodes CTSSFVMNSSLHF.

The V call is TRBV19, the J call TRBJ1-2, with unresolved D. Looked up from germline, CDR1 is LNHDA and CDR2 is SQIVND (reference sequence). V was cut by 10 bases and J by 4 bases, with 19 bases left in between. The CDR3 sequence is 14 residues long. The CDR3 nucleotides read TGTGCCACCCGACTCGGACCGGATCGCTATGGCTACACCTTC. Protein product: CATRLGPDRYGYTF.

Worth noting for this clonotype: Sequence at one end of the junction differs from germline and may be a read error. V is TRBV4-1 and J is TRBJ1-4; maybe TRBD1 (5 bases). CDR1 is MGHRA and CDR2 is YSYEKL in the germline V gene. This CDR3 has 18 amino acids. DNA of the CDR3: TGCGCCGGCAGCCAAGATAGAATAAGGGGAGATCTGGCTGAAAAACTGTTTTTT. Amino acid sequence: CAGSQDRIRGDLAEKLFF.

V usage is TRBV28 and J usage is TRBJ2-2, with no clear D. Trimming cost V 8 bases and J 2 bases, with 12 bases left between them. This CDR3 has 14 amino acids. The germline CDR1 and CDR2 sequences are MDHEN and SYDVKM. CDR3 amino acids: CASGRSINTGELFF. The DNA of the CDR3 is TGTGCCAGCGGCAGGTCTATCAACACCGGGGAGCTGTTTTTT.

V is TRBV11-2 and J is TRBJ2-3; the D is unclear. The J call may be mistaken, given a closer DNA end match to TRBJ1-5. Germline CDR1 is SGHAT and CDR2 is FQNNGV. This CDR3 spans 18 amino acids. The CDR3 sequence: CASSAASGRAFGTDTQHF. The CDR3 region has the DNA TGTGCCAGCAGCGCCGCTAGCGGGAGGGCCTTTGGCACAGATACGCAGCATTTT.

Ten or more counts support this clonotype. The chain uses TRBV12-3 or TRBV12-4 and TRBJ1-1; 7 bases match TRBD1. CDR3 length: 14 residues. J lost 5 bases, V lost 8 bases, and 11 bases had no gene match. As DNA, the CDR3 is TGTGCCAGCGGGGAGGGGGCGAGGAATACTGAAGCTTTCTTT. Amino acids: CASGEGARNTEAFF.

About this clonotype itself: In this CDR3 the conserved last residue, phenylalanine or tryptophan, is missing, so a read error is likely. The rearrangement joins TRBV11-3 to TRBJ2-3; D gene unclear. This CDR3 has 13 amino acids. CDR1 and CDR2 (germline): SGHNT, YENEEA. The DNA for the CDR3 is TGTGCCAGCAGGTTAGGCCCCACAGATATGCAGTATTTA. Protein: CASRLGPTDMQYL.

As regards this clonotype: The conserved final phenylalanine or tryptophan is absent from the CDR3, which likely points to a read error. The chain links TRBV11-3 to TRBJ2-7, with TRBD1 identical over 11 bases. Per germline, CDR1 SGHNT and CDR2 YENEEA. The CDR3 length is 15 residues. J lost 3 bases, V lost 5 bases, and 6 bases had no gene match. This CDR3 reads CASSPRTGGNYEQYI. CDR3 nucleotides: TGTGCCAGCAGCCCCAGGACAGGGGGCAACTACGAGCAGTACATT.

This clonotype was detected only a few times. V is TRBV5-1 and J is TRBJ2-2; 10 positions agree with TRBD2. J lost 7 bases, V lost 4 bases, and 10 bases had no gene match. The CDR3 has 16 residues. Germline V lookup: CDR1 SGHRS, CDR2 YFSETQ. Here the CDR3 reads CASSNGLAAAGGELFF. DNA for the CDR3: TGCGCCAGCAGCAATGGACTAGCGGCAGCGGGCGGGGAGCTGTTTTTT.

The chain has TRBV7-2 and TRBJ2-6; 7 bases agree with TRBD1. The CDR3 covers 16 residues. Trimming removed 1 base from V and 4 bases from J; junction bases left unmatched: 4. The germline V gene encodes CDR1 SGHTA and CDR2 FQGNSA. This chain's CDR3 is CASSLVTGTGANVLTF. The DNA of the CDR3 is TGTGCCAGCAGCTTAGTGACAGGGACCGGGGCCAACGTCCTGACTTTC.

The V gene is TRBV29-1, the J gene TRBJ2-7; D is tentatively TRBD1 or TRBD2 (5 bases each). V was clipped by 4 bases and J by 10 bases, with 20 bases between them. Germline V CDR1 and CDR2: SQVTM, ANQGSEA. This CDR3 is 13 amino acids long. CDR3 in DNA: TGCAGCGTTGTATTTACAGCCCTGGGGGATCAGTACTTC. The encoded protein is CSVVFTALGDQYF.

This clonotype has a handful of counts. A much bigger clone sits one base away, suggesting this may be a read error. This sequence joins TRBV12-3 or TRBV12-4 and TRBJ1-5; D gene ambiguous. CDR3 size: 13 residues. This CDR3 is CVSRKESNQPQHF. Written as DNA, the CDR3 is TGTGTCAGCAGAAAAGAGAGCAATCAGCCCCAGCATTTT.

Of note for this clonotype: This may arise from a read error, as a much more abundant clone is one base away. The chain combines TRBV29-1 with TRBJ1-1, with a tentative D call TRBD1 (5 bases). This CDR3 has 17 amino acids. Germline V gene lookup returns CDR1 SQVTM and CDR2 ANQGSEA. This chain's CDR3 is CSVFLRGRNPMNTDAFF. Written as DNA, the CDR3 is TGCAGCGTTTTCCTTCGGGGCAGAAACCCCATGAACACTGATGCTTTCTTT.

This clonotype was picked up many times. V and J are TRBV5-4 and TRBJ2-3; 8 bases match TRBD2. This CDR3 is 17 amino acids long. The ends lost 4 bases at V and 0 bases at J; junction bases unmatched: 10. CDR1 and CDR2 from the germline V gene are SGHNT and YYREEE (reference sequence). The CDR3 coding sequence is TGTGCCAGCAGCCTGACGCGGGGGGCTGCTAGCACAGATACGCAGTATTTT. It encodes CASSLTRGAASTDTQYF.

As for this clonotype: A much bigger clone sits one base away, suggesting this may be a read error. V gene TRBV28 combines with J gene TRBJ2-5; 10 positions agree with TRBD1. The CDR3 is made up of 12 amino acids. The germline CDR1 and CDR2 sequences are MDHEN and SYDVKM. CDR3 DNA: TGTGTCAGCAGTTCGATGGACAGGGGGCAGTACTTC. Translation: CVSSSMDRGQYF.

About this clonotype: A much larger clone lies one base from this, so it may be a read error. The gene calls are TRBV14 and TRBJ2-7; D gene unclear. The CDR3 spans 12 residues. CDR1 and CDR2 (germline): SGHDN, FVKESK. Here the CDR3 reads CARSQYQDRQYF. CDR3 coding DNA: TGTGCCCGCAGCCAATACCAGGACCGGCAGTACTTC.

This clonotype appeared many times. The chain joins TRBV7-9 to TRBJ1-1; D is unresolved. With 5 bases removed from V and 2 bases from J, the gap between germline ends came to 18 bases. Germline loops: CDR1 SEHNR, CDR2 FQNEAQ (reference sequence). The CDR3 is made up of 16 amino acids. The CDR3 coding sequence is TGTGCCAGCAGCCACGCGGACCTCCGAGCTAACACTGAAGCTTTCTTT. Amino acids: CASSHADLRANTEAFF.

The J gene is TRBJ2-2, the V gene TRBV29-1; D remains unclear. Germline lookup yields CDR1 SQVTM and CDR2 ANQGSEA. The CDR3 contains 14 residues. V lost 4 bases and J 9 bases, leaving 18 bases between the germline ends. The CDR3 loop reads CSVAPSSTTRELFF. For the CDR3, the DNA is TGCAGCGTTGCCCCCTCCTCCACGACCAGGGAGCTGTTTTTT.

Remarks on this clonotype: An end of the junction does not agree with germline; a read error may underlie this. The chain has TRBV5-4 and TRBJ2-5, with 10 bases lining up with TRBD2. CDR3 size: 16 residues. Looked up from germline, CDR1 is SGHNT and CDR2 is YYREEE (reference sequence). This chain's CDR3 is CANSLRTSGSYETQYF. The DNA for the CDR3 is TGTGCCAACAGCCTCAGGACTAGCGGAAGTTATGAGACCCAGTACTTC.

Note on this clonotype: The germline gene is not matched at one end of the junction; a read error may be the cause. J is TRBJ1-1 and V is TRBV12-3 or TRBV12-4; a possible D gene is TRBD1 (5 bases). This CDR3 is built from 16 residues. The CDR3 nucleotides read TGTGCCAGCAGTTTAGCGCGACAGCCGGACCTCATTGAAGCTTTCTTC. Translating gives CASSLARQPDLIEAFF.

This clonotype was found once. This may be a read error, as it is one base from a much larger clone. J is TRBJ1-1 and V is TRBV5-8; D is unclear. Trimming shortened V by 4 bases and J by 6 bases, and 16 bases separated the two germline ends. The CDR3 totals 14 residues. Per the germline V gene, CDR1 is SGHTS and CDR2 is YDEGEE. The CDR3 nucleotides read TGTGCCAGCAGCCAGAAGCGAGGGCGGGCTGAAGCTTTCTTT. The encoded protein is CASSQKRGRAEAFF.